This section outlines one T cell receptor (beta chain) sequence together with its context. Its antigen remains unidentified. TCRdb's table, derived via immunoSEQ multiplex PCR, lists solely in-frame clones and lacks some. The sample records about 17,000 clones, roughly 82% being singletons. This entry belongs to a study of graft-versus-host responses after intestinal transplantation. Study-wide context: Recipients uniformly received anti-thymocyte globulin induction, followed by tacrolimus and steroids for 2 to 4 years. Study-level points and caveats: Those patients showing graft-donor T cell macrochimerism displayed high graft-versus-host to host-versus-graft clonal ratios in allografts. With peak circulating GvH clone levels came an association with early post-transplant HvG declines.

This CDR3 spans 14 amino acids. V lost 2 bases and J 5 bases, leaving 11 bases between the germline ends. CDR1 and CDR2 from the germline V gene are ENHRY and SYGVKD. Graft specimens yielded both intraepithelial and lamina propria lymphocytes. The source of this sequence is a human patient who received an intestinal transplant, so some T cells may come from the graft donor. The input for sequencing was ileum tissue, taken 17 days after transplant. The rearrangement joins TRBV10-3 to TRBJ2-3; D assignment may be TRBD1 or TRBD2 (5 bases each). CDR3 in amino acids: CAISEEGSLDTQYF. The CDR3, as DNA: TGTGCCATCAGTGAGGAGGGGAGTCTAGATACGCAGTATTTT.